These 20 T cell receptor beta chains were sequenced from one sample in a study of spatial heterogeneity in lung cancer. Findings and limits, study-wide: Counts of expanded intratumoral alpha and beta TCRs tracked tumor mutation counts.

Antigens of these TCRs are unknown. TCRdb independently ran MiXCR on the 5' RACE reads; one entry per CDR3 protein. Here the sample spans 7,500 to 10,000 distinct CDR3 sequences, around 8% being singletons. Sample time point: sample taken at primary tumor resection. Sequencing was performed on lung tumor tissue, taken at surgery. These receptors were obtained from a male donor with early-stage non-small cell lung cancer.

Many counts were recorded for this clonotype. CDR3: CSAGTGGNTEAFF. Here the CDR3 DNA reads TGCAGCGCGGGGACAGGGGGGAACACTGAAGCTTTCTTT. The V call is TRBV29-1, the J call TRBJ1-1, with 11 bases that match TRBD1. Germline V gives CDR1 SQVTM, CDR2 ANQGSEA. There are 13 residues in the CDR3. The V gene end was trimmed by 7 bases and the J gene end by 1 base; junction bases not matched to a gene: 2.

By its share, this clonotype is medium-sized. The chain combines TRBV9 with TRBJ2-2; weak D call: TRBD2 (6 bases). Per the germline V gene, CDR1 is SGDLS and CDR2 is YYNGEE. The CDR3 sequence is 14 residues long. V shed 0 bases and J shed 5 bases, with 8 bases lying between them. The chain's CDR3 is CASSVARETGELFF. The CDR3, as DNA: TGTGCCAGCAGCGTAGCCCGGGAGACCGGGGAGCTGTTTTTT. The whole variable domain, remainder taken from reference TRBV9 and TRBJ2-2, is DSGVTQTPKHLITATGQRVTLRCSPRSGDLSVYWYQQSLDQGLQFLIQYYNGEERAKGNILERFSAQQFPDLHSELNLSSLELGDSALYFCASSVARETGELFFGEGSRLTVL.

At least ten counts were recorded for this clonotype. This chain uses TRBV27 with TRBJ2-7, with D perhaps TRBD1 (6 bases). The V gene's germline CDR1 is MNHEY and CDR2 SMNVEV (reference sequence). This CDR3 has 15 residues. V lost 5 bases to trimming and J lost 0 bases, with 14 bases between them. CDR3 in amino acids: CASSPSQGPSYEQYF. The CDR3 nucleotides read TGTGCCAGCAGTCCCTCTCAGGGGCCCTCCTACGAGCAGTACTTC.

This clonotype showed up just a few times. The chain uses TRBV12-3 or TRBV12-4 and TRBJ2-2, with 9 bases matching TRBD2. Losses at the gene ends were 3 bases for V and 4 bases for J; bases not matched to a gene: 6. The CDR3 consists of 16 residues. The CDR3 nucleotides are TGTGCCAGCAGTTTTTCGCGGGGGGGGACCACCGGGGAGCTGTTTTTT. Its protein product is CASSFSRGGTTGELFF.

This chain joins TRBV11-2 and TRBJ2-1, with D possibly TRBD1 on 6 matching bases. The ends were cut back, 2 bases at V and 3 bases at J, with 11 bases in the middle. CDR3 length equals 15 residues. Germline CDR1 is SGHAT and CDR2 is FQNNGV. The CDR3 protein is CASSLSGTIYNEQFF. CDR3 nucleotides: TGTGCCAGCAGCTTATCCGGGACAATCTACAATGAGCAGTTCTTC.

This clonotype was found many times. The chain employs TRBV14 and TRBJ2-1; no reliable D call. Trimming cost V 2 bases and J 10 bases, with 9 bases left between them. The length of the CDR3 is 12 residues. Germline CDR1 reads SGHDN; CDR2 reads FVKESK. DNA of the CDR3: TGTGCCAGCAGCCAAATTGGGGTAGAGCAGTTCTTC. This gives the protein CASSQIGVEQFF. Looking up the rest from reference TRBV14 and TRBJ2-1 gives the full variable domain: EAGVTQFPSHSVIEKGQTVTLRCDPISGHDNLYWYRRVMGKEIKFLLHFVKESKQDESGMPNNRFLAERTGGTYSTLKVQPAELEDSGVYFCASSQIGVEQFFGPGTRLTVL.

This clonotype showed up many times. The chain couples TRBV15 to TRBJ2-2; TRBD1 or TRBD2 may be the D gene (6 bases each). The CDR3 spans 16 residues. Germline V gene sequence: CDR1 LNHNV, CDR2 YYDKDF (reference sequence). The V end lost 4 bases, the J end lost 7 bases, and 19 bases lay between the germline ends. CDR3 residues: CATSNPSGADDGELFF. The CDR3 DNA is TGTGCCACCAGCAATCCTTCGGGGGCCGACGACGGGGAGCTGTTTTTT.

The sample holds many counts of this clonotype. The chain carries TRBV6-1 and TRBJ1-1, with D perhaps TRBD1 (6 bases). The CDR3 has 15 residues. V dropped 6 bases and J dropped 4 bases, with 18 bases sitting between them. Per germline, CDR1 MNHNS and CDR2 SASEGT. CDR3 nucleotides: TGTGCCAGCAGCCCCCGGGGGACATCAGGCACTGAAGCTTTCTTT. Amino acids: CASSPRGTSGTEAFF.

By frequency in the sample, this clonotype is medium-sized. The chain is built from TRBV20-1 and TRBJ2-5; perhaps TRBD1 as D (5 bases). CDR3 size: 14 residues. Germline CDR1 DFQATT, CDR2 SNEGSKA (reference sequence). The V gene lost 6 bases and the J gene lost 5 bases, with 19 bases spanning the gap. CDR3 sequence: CSARKNGAGETQYF. CDR3 nucleotides: TGCAGTGCGCGAAAAAATGGGGCCGGGGAGACCCAGTACTTC.

This clonotype was seen a handful of times. The chain uses TRBV19 and TRBJ1-1, with 12 positions matching TRBD1. The CDR3 extends over 19 amino acids. V was clipped by 2 bases and J by 0 bases; unmatched bases: 10. Germline lookup yields CDR1 LNHDA and CDR2 SQIVND (reference sequence). CDR3 loop: CASSIRGTGGRGMNTEAFF. Written as DNA, the CDR3 is TGTGCCAGTAGTATAAGGGGGACAGGGGGCAGAGGCATGAACACTGAAGCTTTCTTT.

This clonotype was seen ten or more times. The DNA of the CDR3 is TGTGCCAGCAGGGTAGCTAATGAAAAACTGTTTTTT. Residues: CASRVANEKLFF. The chain carries TRBV6-6 and TRBJ1-4; no clear D gene. Trimming left V 6 bases short and J 3 bases short, with 5 bases between. CDR3 length: 12 amino acids. The germline V gene has CDR1 MNHNY and CDR2 SVGAGI (reference sequence).

This clonotype was seen ten or more times. Here the CDR3 DNA reads TGTGCCACCATAAGCGGAGTCCCCGGGGACAATGAGCAGTTCTTC. It codes for CATISGVPGDNEQFF. This chain links TRBV4-2 with TRBJ2-1; the D gene is possibly TRBD2 (5 bases). The CDR3 contains 15 residues. Germline-derived CDR1 and CDR2 are LGHNA and YNFKEQ. V was clipped by 10 bases and J by 5 bases, with 21 bases between them.

The chain is built from TRBV7-2 and TRBJ2-2, with TRBD2 as a possible D gene (6 bases). The CDR3 runs to 13 residues. Between the trimmed V and J ends, which lost 3 bases and 7 bases, there was a span of 9 bases. The germline CDR1 and CDR2 sequences are SGHTA and FQGNSA. The CDR3 reads CASSFSGGGELFF. CDR3 in DNA: TGTGCCAGCAGCTTTAGCGGCGGCGGGGAGCTGTTTTTT.

This clonotype appeared many times. The chain couples TRBV10-2 to TRBJ2-5; tentative D call: TRBD2 (5 bases). Per the germline V gene, CDR1 is WSHSY and CDR2 is SAAADI. This CDR3 has 12 amino acids. Trimming removed 10 bases at V and 1 base at J, with 10 bases between. The CDR3 DNA sequence: TGCGCCACCGGACTGAGCCAAGAGACCCAGTACTTC. This codes for CATGLSQETQYF.

This clonotype was seen many times. The chain combines TRBV20-1 with TRBJ1-6; TRBD1 might be the D (5 bases). CDR1 is DFQATT and CDR2 is SNEGSKA in the germline V gene (reference sequence). The ends were cut back, 7 bases at V and 8 bases at J, with 18 bases in the middle. The CDR3 covers 14 residues. The CDR3 DNA reads TGCAGTGTAAGGGACGCAGGGCGCGATTCACCCCTCCACTTT. It is translated as CSVRDAGRDSPLHF.

This clonotype was recorded at least ten times. V and J are TRBV20-1 and TRBJ1-4; D gene ambiguous. There are 12 residues in the CDR3. Trimming shortened V by 6 bases and J by 6 bases, and 11 bases separated the two germline ends. Germline V gene data show CDR1 as DFQATT and CDR2 as SNEGSKA (reference sequence). The CDR3 reads CSAGPSDEKLFF. The CDR3 nucleotides read TGCAGTGCGGGCCCGAGCGATGAAAAACTGTTTTTT.

This clonotype was observed at least ten times. This chain joins TRBV24-1 and TRBJ2-3, with D tentatively TRBD1 or TRBD2 (5 bases each). Trimming took off 5 bases at V and 1 base at J, with 6 bases between the two ends. This CDR3 contains 13 residues. Germline V gene data show CDR1 as KGHDR and CDR2 as SFDVKD. This CDR3 reads CATSVGGTDTQYF. The CDR3 DNA reads as TGTGCCACCAGTGTGGGGGGCACAGATACGCAGTATTTT.

This clonotype occurred a few times. The chain is built from TRBV12-3 or TRBV12-4 and TRBJ2-2; D may be TRBD1 or TRBD2 (5 bases each). Trimming stripped 0 bases from V and 7 bases from J, with 12 bases between. The CDR3 is 15 amino acids. The CDR3 DNA reads TGTGCCAGCAGTTTAGCAGGGGAGAATATCGGGGAGCTGTTTTTT. Translation gives CASSLAGENIGELFF.

This rearrangement joins TRBV29-1 to TRBJ2-7; either TRBD1 or TRBD2 may fit D (5 bases each). The V gene lost 6 bases and the J gene lost 1 base, with 13 bases spanning the gap. CDR1 is SQVTM, CDR2 ANQGSEA, per germline. The CDR3 totals 13 residues. The CDR3 is CSVGPILSYEQYF. The CDR3 DNA reads TGCAGCGTGGGACCGATACTATCCTACGAGCAGTACTTC.

The chain recombines TRBV7-9 with TRBJ2-2; TRBD1 agrees at 7 bases. This CDR3 is built from 16 residues. Germline V lookup: CDR1 SEHNR, CDR2 FQNEAQ (reference sequence). V lost 5 bases to trimming and J lost 2 bases; unmatched junction nucleotides: 8. CDR3 protein: CASSMRQGVNTGELFF. The CDR3 DNA is TGTGCCAGCAGCATGAGACAGGGTGTTAACACCGGGGAGCTGTTTTTT.